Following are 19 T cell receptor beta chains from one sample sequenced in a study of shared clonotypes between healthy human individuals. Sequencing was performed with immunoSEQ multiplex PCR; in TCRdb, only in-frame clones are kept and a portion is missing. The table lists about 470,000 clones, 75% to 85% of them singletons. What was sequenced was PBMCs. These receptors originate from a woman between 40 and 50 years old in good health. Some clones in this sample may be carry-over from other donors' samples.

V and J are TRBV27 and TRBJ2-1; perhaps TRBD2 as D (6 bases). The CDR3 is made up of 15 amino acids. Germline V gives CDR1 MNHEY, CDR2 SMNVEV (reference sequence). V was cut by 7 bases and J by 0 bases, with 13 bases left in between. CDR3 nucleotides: TGTGCCAGCAAGCTCGGGGGTAGCTCCTACAATGAGCAGTTCTTC. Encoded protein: CASKLGGSSYNEQFF.

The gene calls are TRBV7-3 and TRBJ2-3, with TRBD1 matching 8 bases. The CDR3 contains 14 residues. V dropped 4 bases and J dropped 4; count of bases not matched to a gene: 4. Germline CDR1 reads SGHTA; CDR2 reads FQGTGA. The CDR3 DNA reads TGTGCCAGCAGCTCCGGGACAGGTGCAGATACGCAGTATTTT. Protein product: CASSSGTGADTQYF.

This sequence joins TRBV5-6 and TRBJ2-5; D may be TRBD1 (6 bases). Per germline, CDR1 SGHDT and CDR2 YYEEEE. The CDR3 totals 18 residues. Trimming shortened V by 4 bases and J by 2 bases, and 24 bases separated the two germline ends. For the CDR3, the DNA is TGTGCCAGCAGCCTACAGGGTCTTGGGGCCGTGGTACAAGAGACCCAGTACTTC. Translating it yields CASSLQGLGAVVQETQYF.

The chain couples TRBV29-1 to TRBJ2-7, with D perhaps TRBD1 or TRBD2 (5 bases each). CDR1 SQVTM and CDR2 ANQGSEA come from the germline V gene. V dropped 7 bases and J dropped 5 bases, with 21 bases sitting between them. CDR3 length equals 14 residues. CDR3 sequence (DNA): TGCAGCGCAGAGGGTACAGGACTTACCCACGAGCAGTACTTC. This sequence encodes CSAEGTGLTHEQYF.

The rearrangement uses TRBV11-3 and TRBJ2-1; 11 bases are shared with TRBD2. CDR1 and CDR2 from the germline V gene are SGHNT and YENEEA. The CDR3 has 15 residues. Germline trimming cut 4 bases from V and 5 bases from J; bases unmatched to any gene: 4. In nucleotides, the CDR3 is TGTGCCAGCAGCTCCCTAGCGGGAGGACACAATGAGCAGTTCTTC. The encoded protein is CASSSLAGGHNEQFF.

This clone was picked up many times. CDR3 sequence: CASSLQDEKLFF. The CDR3 DNA reads as TGTGCCAGCAGCTTGCAGGATGAAAAACTGTTTTTT. The chain joins TRBV5-5 to TRBJ1-4; D gene uncertain. Trimming stripped 1 base from V and 6 bases from J, with 4 bases between. This CDR3 comprises 12 residues. From germline, CDR1 is SGHKS and CDR2 YYEKEE (reference sequence).

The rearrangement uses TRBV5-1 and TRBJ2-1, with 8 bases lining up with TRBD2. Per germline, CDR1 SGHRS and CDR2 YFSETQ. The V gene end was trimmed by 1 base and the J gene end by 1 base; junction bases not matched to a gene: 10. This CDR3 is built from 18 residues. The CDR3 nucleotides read TGCGCCAGCAGCTTGAGCGGGAGCAGGGTTCGATCCTACAATGAGCAGTTCTTC. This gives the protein CASSLSGSRVRSYNEQFF.

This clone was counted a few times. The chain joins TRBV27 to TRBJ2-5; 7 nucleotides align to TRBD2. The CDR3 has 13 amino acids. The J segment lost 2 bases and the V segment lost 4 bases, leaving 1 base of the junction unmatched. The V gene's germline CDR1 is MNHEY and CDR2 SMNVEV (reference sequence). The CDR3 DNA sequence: TGTGCCAGCAGTTGGGGGGGGCAAGAGACCCAGTACTTC. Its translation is CASSWGGQETQYF.

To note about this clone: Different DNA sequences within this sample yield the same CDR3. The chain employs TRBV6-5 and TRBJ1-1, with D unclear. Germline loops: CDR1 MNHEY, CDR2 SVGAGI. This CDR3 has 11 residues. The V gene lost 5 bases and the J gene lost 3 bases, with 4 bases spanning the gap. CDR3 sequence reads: CASSRDTEAFF. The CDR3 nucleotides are TGTGCCAGCAGTAGGGACACTGAAGCTTTCTTT.

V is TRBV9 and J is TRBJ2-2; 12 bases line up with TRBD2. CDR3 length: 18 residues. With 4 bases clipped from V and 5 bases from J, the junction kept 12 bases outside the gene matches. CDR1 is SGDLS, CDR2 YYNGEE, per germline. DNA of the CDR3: TGTGCCAGCAGCTCTCTAGCGGGAGGGCCCCTGGGAACCGGGGAGCTGTTTTTT. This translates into CASSSLAGGPLGTGELFF.

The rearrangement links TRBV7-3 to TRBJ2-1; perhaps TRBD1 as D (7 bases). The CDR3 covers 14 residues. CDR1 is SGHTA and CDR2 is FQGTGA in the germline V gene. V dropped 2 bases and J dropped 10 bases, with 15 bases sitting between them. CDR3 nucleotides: TGTGCCAGCAGCTTATCCCGGGACAGCGGGGAGCAGTTCTTC. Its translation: CASSLSRDSGEQFF.

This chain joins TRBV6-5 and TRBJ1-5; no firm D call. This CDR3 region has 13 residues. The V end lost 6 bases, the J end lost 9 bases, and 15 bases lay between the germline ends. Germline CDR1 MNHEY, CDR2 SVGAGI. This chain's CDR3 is CASREVPIGPQHF. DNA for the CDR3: TGTGCCAGCAGGGAGGTACCAATTGGGCCCCAGCATTTT.

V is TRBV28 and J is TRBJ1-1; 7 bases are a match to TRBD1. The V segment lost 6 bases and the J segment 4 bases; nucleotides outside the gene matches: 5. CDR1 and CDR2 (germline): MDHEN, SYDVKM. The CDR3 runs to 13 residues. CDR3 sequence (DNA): TGTGCCAGCAGCCGGAGGACAGGCACTGAAGCTTTCTTT. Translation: CASSRRTGTEAFF. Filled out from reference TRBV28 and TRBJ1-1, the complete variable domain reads DVKVTQSSRYLVKRTGEKVFLECVQDMDHENMFWYRQDPGLGLRLIYFSYDVKMKEKGDIPEGYSVSREKKERFSLILESASTNQTSMYLCASSRRTGTEAFFGQGTRLTVV.

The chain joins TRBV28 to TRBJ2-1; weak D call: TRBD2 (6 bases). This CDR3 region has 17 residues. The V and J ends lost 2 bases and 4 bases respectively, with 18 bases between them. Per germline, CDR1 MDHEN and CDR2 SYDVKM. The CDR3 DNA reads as TGTGCCAGCAGTTTAAGGCCCGGGTCGGGGGATTACAATGAGCAGTTCTTC. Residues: CASSLRPGSGDYNEQFF.

CDR3 region: CATSRERASTEAFF. The CDR3 DNA reads as TGTGCCACCAGCAGAGAACGGGCGTCCACTGAAGCTTTCTTT. This sequence joins TRBV15 and TRBJ1-1; D is ambiguous. CDR3 length: 14 amino acids. Germline V CDR1 and CDR2: LNHNV, YYDKDF (reference sequence). V was cut by 0 bases and J by 4 bases, with 9 bases left in between.

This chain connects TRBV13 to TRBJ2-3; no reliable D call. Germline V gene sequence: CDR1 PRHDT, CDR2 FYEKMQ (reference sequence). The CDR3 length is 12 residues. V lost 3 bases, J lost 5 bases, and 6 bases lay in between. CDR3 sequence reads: CASSLIGDTQYF. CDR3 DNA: TGTGCCAGCAGCTTGATCGGAGATACGCAGTATTTT.

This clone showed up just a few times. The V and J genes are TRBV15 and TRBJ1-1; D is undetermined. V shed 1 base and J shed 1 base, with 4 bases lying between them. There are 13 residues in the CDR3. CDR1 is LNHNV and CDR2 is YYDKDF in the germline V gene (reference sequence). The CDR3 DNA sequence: TGTGCCACCAGCAGAGGGCAGAACACTGAAGCTTTCTTT. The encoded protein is CATSRGQNTEAFF.

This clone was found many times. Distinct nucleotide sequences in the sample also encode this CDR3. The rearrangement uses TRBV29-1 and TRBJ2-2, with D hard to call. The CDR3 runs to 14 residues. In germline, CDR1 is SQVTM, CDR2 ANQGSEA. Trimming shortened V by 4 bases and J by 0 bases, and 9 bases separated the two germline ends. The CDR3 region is CSVARHPNTGELFF. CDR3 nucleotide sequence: TGCAGCGTTGCTAGACACCCGAACACCGGGGAGCTGTTTTTT.

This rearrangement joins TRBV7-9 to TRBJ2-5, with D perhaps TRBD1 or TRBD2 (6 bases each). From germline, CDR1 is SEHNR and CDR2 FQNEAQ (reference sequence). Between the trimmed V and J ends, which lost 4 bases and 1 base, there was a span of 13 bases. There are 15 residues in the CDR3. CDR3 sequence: CASSSGASTQETQYF. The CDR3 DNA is TGTGCCAGCAGCTCGGGGGCGAGCACCCAAGAGACCCAGTACTTC. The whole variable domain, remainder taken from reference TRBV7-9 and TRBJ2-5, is DTGVSQNPRHKITKRGQNVTFRCDPISEHNRLYWYRQTLGQGPEFLTYFQNEAQLEKSRLLSDRFSAERPKGSFSTLEIQRTEQGDSAMYLCASSSGASTQETQYFGPGTRLLVL.